The source of this T cell receptor (beta chain) is a study of response to subunit inactivated influenza vaccine. Findings and caveats of the study: New T cells are recruited in small numbers by each seasonal influenza vaccination, according to the authors' suggestion.

Via MiXCR, TCRdb re-called the RT-PCR reads, giving one row per CDR3 protein. Found here are about 500,000 distinct CDR3 sequences, around 7.7% of them singletons; the top ten hold over 10%. This clonotype was detected many times. Its antigen is currently unknown. This CDR3 region has 15 residues. CDR1 is LNHDA, CDR2 SQIVND, per germline (reference sequence). J gave up 3 bases and V 6 bases, and 6 bases lay outside the gene matches. The chain employs TRBV19 and TRBJ2-3; the match to TRBD1 covers 10 bases. The material was PBMCs from blood, obtained 23 to 25 months after vaccination. The clonotype comes from a man aged 45 to 75 who received an inactivated influenza vaccine. The CDR3 sequence is CASSGTGVGTDTQYF. The DNA for the CDR3 is TGTGCCAGTAGCGGGACAGGGGTAGGAACAGATACGCAGTATTTT.